The 4 T cell receptor beta chains in this list originate from one sample, sequenced in a study of regulatory T cells in long-lasting Graves disease. This sample's time point: persistent/refractory GD, antithyroid drugs over 5 years with positive TRAb. From PBMCs, RNA was extracted and then used to make the TCR library. Assembly of TCR beta libraries relied on iRepertoire HTBI primers together with Arm-PCR of CDR3 regions. TCRdb re-called the multiplex PCR reads through MiXCR, storing one row per CDR3 protein. The table lists some 340,000 distinct CDR3 sequences, 23% of them singletons. Sequenced material: peripheral blood mononuclear cells (PBMCs), taken when the disease was refractory, from a patient treated with antithyroid drugs. The receptor source for this set is a woman aged 40-49 years with Graves disease.

This rearrangement joins TRBV2 to TRBJ1-2; TRBD1 is a possible D gene (5 bases). This CDR3 region has 14 residues. Per the germline V gene, CDR1 is SNHLY and CDR2 is FYNNEI. The V and J ends lost 7 bases and 5 bases respectively, with 17 bases between them. CDR3 DNA: TGTGCCAGCACTCCCCGGGGGACGGCGTATGGCTACACCTTC. Protein sequence: CASTPRGTAYGYTF. Together with reference TRBV2 and TRBJ1-2, the CDR3 gives the full variable domain: EPEVTQTPSHQVTQMGQEVILRCVPISNHLYFYWYRQILGQKVEFLVSFYNNEISEKSEIFDDQFSVERPDGSNFTLKIRSTKLEDSAMYFCASTPRGTAYGYTFGSGTRLTVV.

The chain is built from TRBV2 and TRBJ2-1; 13 nucleotides align to TRBD2. Unmatched junction bases numbered 1, after V lost 6 bases and J lost 5 bases. This CDR3 has 14 amino acids. Germline V gives CDR1 SNHLY, CDR2 FYNNEI. In DNA form, the CDR3 reads TGTGCCAGCAGAGGACTAGCGGGGGACAATGAGCAGTTCTTC. It specifies CASRGLAGDNEQFF. The complete variable domain, with remaining parts taken from reference TRBV2 and TRBJ2-1, reads EPEVTQTPSHQVTQMGQEVILRCVPISNHLYFYWYRQILGQKVEFLVSFYNNEISEKSEIFDDQFSVERPDGSNFTLKIRSTKLEDSAMYFCASRGLAGDNEQFFGPGTRLTVL.

The chain joins TRBV5-1 to TRBJ2-5; tentative D call: TRBD1 (6 bases). Germline assignment: CDR1 SGHRS and CDR2 YFSETQ. V was pared by 3 bases and J by 2 bases, with 11 bases between. This CDR3 region has 14 residues. CDR3 sequence (DNA): TGCGCCAGCAGCTGCCACGGACAGCAAGAGACCCAGTACTTC. Translating gives CASSCHGQQETQYF.

Only a few counts were recorded for this clonotype. The chain uses TRBV6-1 and TRBJ1-5; D is unresolved. In germline, CDR1 is MNHNS, CDR2 SASEGT. Trimming took off 6 bases at V and 6 bases at J, with 15 bases between the two ends. The CDR3 has 14 residues. The CDR3 loop reads CASSRGFRSQPQHF. As DNA, the CDR3 is TGTGCCAGCAGCCGAGGGTTCAGGAGTCAGCCCCAGCATTTT.